The 23 T cell receptor beta chains reported below all come from one sample, sequenced in a study of HIV-infected patients and healthy controls. MiXCR, run by TCRdb on the 5' RACE reads, gives a single entry per CDR3 protein. The repertoire consists of some 67,000 distinct CDR3 sequences, with approximately 16% occurring once and the leading ten covering approximately 5.2%. The sequenced sample was CD4+ T cells from blood. The receptors derive from a human donor in good health.

The chain joins TRBV9 to TRBJ2-5; 8 positions agree with TRBD2. This CDR3 region has 16 residues. V trimming: 2 bases; J trimming: 7 bases; junction bases outside the gene matches: 13. Germline loops: CDR1 SGDLS, CDR2 YYNGEE. The CDR3 protein is CASSVGRGGSSGTQYF. In nucleotides, the CDR3 is TGTGCCAGCAGCGTCGGTCGGGGGGGATCCTCCGGGACCCAGTACTTC. Variable domain in full (rest from reference TRBV9 and TRBJ2-5): DSGVTQTPKHLITATGQRVTLRCSPRSGDLSVYWYQQSLDQGLQFLIQYYNGEERAKGNILERFSAQQFPDLHSELNLSSLELGDSALYFCASSVGRGGSSGTQYFGPGTRLLVL.

The CDR3 DNA sequence: TGCAGCGTCCTACCGGGACAGAACACTGAAGCTTTCTTT. This gives the protein CSVLPGQNTEAFF. The chain is built from TRBV29-1 and TRBJ1-1; D is possibly TRBD1 (6 bases). Looked up from germline, CDR1 is SQVTM and CDR2 is ANQGSEA. Trimming removed 6 bases from V and 1 base from J, with 12 bases in between. This CDR3 is 13 amino acids long.

The V gene is TRBV6-5, the J gene TRBJ1-2; TRBD1 aligns across 8 bases. With V trimmed by 4 bases and J by 8 bases, 6 bases remained unmatched. The CDR3 length is 13 residues. From germline, CDR1 is MNHEY and CDR2 SVGAGI. The DNA for the CDR3 is TGTGCCAGCAGTTTCCGGACAGGGAGCGGCTACACCTTC. Residues: CASSFRTGSGYTF.

The V gene is TRBV6-5, the J gene TRBJ2-3; TRBD1 agrees at 7 bases. With 6 bases clipped from V and 5 bases from J, the junction kept 8 bases outside the gene matches. The CDR3 has 14 amino acids. Per the germline V gene, CDR1 is MNHEY and CDR2 is SVGAGI. CDR3 protein: CASRMGQPKDTQYF. The CDR3 nucleotides read TGTGCCAGCAGGATGGGACAGCCGAAAGATACGCAGTATTTT.

This clonotype was seen many times. The rearrangement joins TRBV14 to TRBJ1-1, with a possible D match to TRBD1 (5 bases). Germline CDR1 reads SGHDN; CDR2 reads FVKESK. The V end lost 4 bases, the J end lost 3 bases, and 15 bases lay between the germline ends. This CDR3 is 15 amino acids long. In nucleotides, the CDR3 is TGTGCCAGCAGCCGTCTGGAGGGGAGGGACACTGAAGCTTTCTTT. Translation gives CASSRLEGRDTEAFF.

The J gene is TRBJ1-4, the V gene TRBV19, with TRBD1 as a possible D gene (5 bases). Trimming removed 10 bases at V and 7 bases at J, with 22 bases between. Germline CDR1 and CDR2: LNHDA and SQIVND (reference sequence). This CDR3 contains 15 residues. The CDR3 bases are TGTGCCATCGGGACGCATCAACCGGGTAGTGAAAAACTGTTTTTT. Protein product: CAIGTHQPGSEKLFF.

The table lists this clonotype with a few counts. The CDR3 loop is CASSQDRGEKLFF. CDR3 in DNA: TGTGCCAGCAGCCAAGATCGAGGGGAAAAACTGTTTTTT. V gene TRBV14 combines with J gene TRBJ1-4; D is uncertain. The CDR3 extends over 13 amino acids. Germline assignment: CDR1 SGHDN and CDR2 FVKESK. V dropped 0 bases and J dropped 8 bases, with 7 bases sitting between them. The whole variable domain, filled in from reference TRBV14 and TRBJ1-4, reads EAGVTQFPSHSVIEKGQTVTLRCDPISGHDNLYWYRRVMGKEIKFLLHFVKESKQDESGMPNNRFLAERTGGTYSTLKVQPAELEDSGVYFCASSQDRGEKLFFGSGTQLSVL.

The chain joins TRBV5-1 to TRBJ2-3; 13 bases are shared with TRBD2. J gave up 5 bases and V 4 bases, and 4 bases lay outside the gene matches. CDR1 and CDR2 (germline): SGHRS, YFSETQ. The CDR3 totals 15 residues. The CDR3 DNA follows: TGCGCCAGCAGCATTGGGACTAGCGGGGAAGATACGCAGTATTTT. It is translated as CASSIGTSGEDTQYF.

In its sample, this clonotype was seen a few times. The genes are TRBV6-2 or TRBV6-3 and TRBJ2-7, with 9 bases fitting TRBD1. The V gene end was trimmed by 2 bases and the J gene end by 7 bases; junction bases not matched to a gene: 6. Germline V CDR1 and CDR2: MNHEY, SVGEGT. The CDR3 totals 14 residues. This CDR3 reads CASSYGTGMGEQYF. As DNA, the CDR3 is TGTGCCAGCAGTTACGGGACAGGGATGGGGGAGCAGTACTTC.

In this sample, this clonotype turned up a few times. The rearrangement uses TRBV5-1 and TRBJ1-5, with unresolved D. The CDR3 extends over 17 amino acids. In germline, CDR1 is SGHRS, CDR2 YFSETQ. V lost 0 bases to trimming and J lost 1 base, with 14 bases between them. The CDR3 region has the DNA TGCGCCAGCAGCTTGGACCCCTCCGGGGTAAGCAATCAGCCCCAGCATTTT. This sequence encodes CASSLDPSGVSNQPQHF. Looking up the rest from reference TRBV5-1 and TRBJ1-5 gives the full variable domain: KAGVTQTPRYLIKTRGQQVTLSCSPISGHRSVSWYQQTPGQGLQFLFEYFSETQRNKGNFPGRFSGRQFSNSRSEMNVSTLELGDSALYLCASSLDPSGVSNQPQHFGDGTRLSIL.

This clonotype was detected only a few times. This sequence joins TRBV18 and TRBJ2-1, with 8 bases identical to TRBD2. V was pared by 2 bases and J by 3 bases, with 6 bases of the junction left unmatched. The CDR3 is 16 residues long. CDR1 KGHSH and CDR2 LQKENI come from the germline V gene. Here the CDR3 DNA reads TGTGCCAGCTCACCATTACAGGGACTAGGCTACAATGAGCAGTTCTTC. This codes for CASSPLQGLGYNEQFF.

The chain combines TRBV20-1 with TRBJ2-3; 7 nucleotides agree with TRBD2. From germline, CDR1 is DFQATT and CDR2 SNEGSKA (reference sequence). Unmatched junction bases numbered 6, after V lost 1 base and J lost 2 bases. The CDR3 loop spans 15 amino acids. The CDR3 coding sequence is TGCAGTGCTAGAGCCCCTAGCGGAATCACAGATACGCAGTATTTT. It yields the protein CSARAPSGITDTQYF.

The chain combines TRBV10-3 with TRBJ2-1; the D gene is possibly TRBD2 (6 bases). The germline gives CDR1 ENHRY, CDR2 SYGVKD. V dropped 10 bases and J dropped 4 bases, with 11 bases sitting between them. The CDR3 covers 12 residues. The CDR3 spells CATSLAYNEQFF. DNA of the CDR3: TGTGCCACTTCACTAGCTTACAATGAGCAGTTCTTC.

The table lists this clonotype with many counts. J is TRBJ2-7 and V is TRBV14; no reliable D call. The CDR3 runs to 17 residues. Trimming stripped 1 base from V and 2 bases from J, with 18 bases between. CDR1 is SGHDN and CDR2 is FVKESK in the germline V gene. CDR3 bases: TGTGCCAGCAGCCAAGTGTCACGAGGAAAGCTTGCCTACGAGCAGTACTTC. Translated, it gives CASSQVSRGKLAYEQYF.

In its sample, this clonotype was seen once. The chain uses TRBV6-2 or TRBV6-3 and TRBJ2-1; D gene ambiguous. The germline V and J ends were trimmed by 6 bases and 10 bases, with 13 bases remaining between them. CDR1 and CDR2 (germline): MNHEY, SVGEGT. The CDR3 spans 12 residues. CDR3 bases: TGTGCCAGCAGCCTAATCTCCCGCGAGCAGTTCTTC. Protein: CASSLISREQFF.

There are a few counts of this clonotype. The chain has TRBV14 and TRBJ1-2; weak D call: TRBD1 (5 bases). Looked up from germline, CDR1 is SGHDN and CDR2 is FVKESK. Trimming removed 5 bases from V and 2 bases from J, with 15 bases in between. This CDR3 contains 15 residues. CDR3 coding DNA: TGTGCCAGCAGCAATCGACAGAGCCCCAACTATGGCTACACCTTC. It encodes CASSNRQSPNYGYTF.

J is TRBJ2-1 and V is TRBV29-1; 10 nucleotides align to TRBD2. J gave up 8 bases and V 4 bases, and 5 bases lay outside the gene matches. CDR3 length equals 13 residues. Germline CDR1 is SQVTM and CDR2 is ANQGSEA. Here the CDR3 DNA reads TGCAGCGTTGTACTAGCGGGATACGATGAGCAGTTCTTC. Translation gives CSVVLAGYDEQFF.

This clonotype has a count of ten or more. This sequence joins TRBV7-2 and TRBJ1-6, with D perhaps TRBD1 (6 bases). Looked up from germline, CDR1 is SGHTA and CDR2 is FQGNSA. The CDR3 loop spans 14 amino acids. Deletions cut 4 bases from V and 5 bases from J, with 9 bases between. The chain's CDR3 is CASSSGTNNSPLHF. The CDR3 DNA follows: TGTGCCAGCAGCTCGGGGACAAATAATTCACCCCTCCACTTT.

This clonotype has at least ten counts. The V call is TRBV21-1, the J call TRBJ1-1. TRBV21-1 is reported as a pseudogene. This CDR3 has 13 amino acids. The CDR3 DNA sequence: TGTGCCAGCAGCAAAGGAGGAATCACTGAAGCTTTCTTT. It codes for CASSKGGITEAFF.

The chain recombines TRBV5-1 with TRBJ2-7; TRBD1 matches 12 bases. Germline values: CDR1 SGHRS, CDR2 YFSETQ. V lost 0 bases, J lost 5 bases, and 3 bases stayed unmatched. This CDR3 comprises 15 residues. The CDR3 is CASSLVRDRGHEQYF. DNA for the CDR3: TGCGCCAGCAGCTTGGTCCGGGACAGGGGGCACGAGCAGTACTTC.

The V and J genes are TRBV13 and TRBJ1-2, with D tentatively TRBD1 (5 bases). V was clipped by 3 bases and J by 4 bases, with 9 bases between them. Germline assignment: CDR1 PRHDT and CDR2 FYEKMQ (reference sequence). The CDR3 has 13 residues. The CDR3, as DNA: TGTGCCAGCAGCTTCTTCCAGGGCTATGGCTACACCTTC. It yields the protein CASSFFQGYGYTF.

This clonotype was counted a few times. V is TRBV5-4 and J is TRBJ2-7; no firm D call. Looked up from germline, CDR1 is SGHNT and CDR2 is YYREEE (reference sequence). The CDR3 has 14 residues. The V and J ends lost 0 bases and 7 bases respectively, with 14 bases between them. The CDR3 region has the DNA TGTGCCAGCAGCTTGGCCTTTGGGGTGGGGGAGCAGTACTTC. The encoded protein is CASSLAFGVGEQYF.

This clonotype was counted at least ten times. The chain is built from TRBV12-3 or TRBV12-4 and TRBJ1-4; 8 bases map to TRBD1. This CDR3 spans 13 amino acids. J lost 10 bases, V lost 5 bases, and 6 bases had no gene match. The CDR3 loop reads CASSVNGQGKLFF. The DNA for the CDR3 is TGTGCCAGCAGTGTAAATGGACAGGGAAAACTGTTTTTT.